This TCR beta chain was identified in a study of response to subunit inactivated influenza vaccine. Study-level results: A suggestion made by the authors is that each seasonal influenza vaccination recruits few new T cells.

V was trimmed by 3 bases and J by 10 bases, leaving 14 bases between them. The CDR3 loop spans 12 amino acids. Germline values: CDR1 SQVTM, CDR2 ANQGSEA. This clonotype appeared a few times. Its antigen is still unknown. TCRdb reprocessed the RT-PCR reads via MiXCR and lists one record per CDR3 protein. The sample has more than 400,000 distinct CDR3 sequences, about 10% seen once; the top ten hold 9.5% to 15%. The starting material was PBMCs from blood, obtained around seven weeks after vaccination. The sequence was obtained from a man aged 45 to 65 who received an inactivated influenza vaccine. The chain recombines TRBV29-1 with TRBJ2-3; D uncertain. The CDR3 region has the DNA TGCAGCGTTGATTTTCATAAGGTTGCGCAGTATTTT. This translates into CSVDFHKVAQYF.